A selection of T cell receptor beta chains follows, all from one sample in a study of CD8+ T cells in alopecia areata. Libraries were prepared by immunoSEQ multiplex PCR; TCRdb keeps only in-frame clonotypes and omits some of them. The sample includes some 180,000 clones, roughly 65% seen only once; the top ten take 1.7%. The input for sequencing was CD4+ T cells sorted from blood, taken at week 0. These receptors were collected from a human donor with alopecia areata. The CDR3 runs from the conserved cysteine through the conserved F or W. The order of the fields is J gene, V gene, clone size, D gene, CDR3 protein, CDR3 DNA. A D gene is named only where the DNA matches it firmly. Some rows have no size entry. The others give once, few or many, or a class for an expanded clone.

j_call: TRBJ1-2
v_call: TRBV15
clone_size: -
d_call: TRBD1
cdr3_aa: CATRRTGQDYGYTF
cdr3_nt: TGTGCCACCAGGAGGACAGGGCAAGACTATGGCTACACCTTC

j_call: TRBJ2-3
v_call: TRBV29-1
clone_size: -
d_call: -
cdr3_aa: CSVPRTNTSTDTQYF
cdr3_nt: TGCAGCGTTCCACGGACAAATACTAGCACAGATACGCAGTATTTT

j_call: TRBJ1-1
v_call: TRBV29-1
clone_size: few
d_call: TRBD1
cdr3_aa: CSVGGQMNTEAFF
cdr3_nt: TGCAGCGTTGGGGGACAGATGAACACTGAAGCTTTCTTT

j_call: TRBJ1-2
v_call: TRBV9
clone_size: few
d_call: TRBD1
cdr3_aa: CASSVRTGGAGGYTF
cdr3_nt: TGTGCCAGCAGCGTTAGGACAGGGGGCGCGGGTGGCTACACCTTC

j_call: TRBJ2-3
v_call: TRBV19
clone_size: -
d_call: -
cdr3_aa: CASNQEVGLRTDTQYF
cdr3_nt: TGTGCCAGTAACCAAGAGGTGGGTCTCCGCACAGATACGCAGTATTTT

j_call: TRBJ2-7
v_call: TRBV10-3
clone_size: -
d_call: TRBD2
cdr3_aa: CATGLAGVTYEQYF
cdr3_nt: TGTGCCACAGGACTAGCGGGGGTTACCTACGAGCAGTACTTC

j_call: TRBJ2-7
v_call: TRBV5-8
clone_size: -
d_call: -
cdr3_aa: CASSLRDFSSYEQYF
cdr3_nt: TGTGCCAGCAGCTTGAGGGACTTCAGCTCCTACGAGCAGTACTTC

j_call: TRBJ2-7
v_call: TRBV18
clone_size: few
d_call: -
cdr3_aa: CASSAGGPISYEQYF
cdr3_nt: TGTGCCAGCTCCGCCGGGGGGCCTATCTCCTACGAGCAGTACTTC

j_call: TRBJ2-3
v_call: TRBV9
clone_size: many
d_call: TRBD2
cdr3_aa: CASSVGGGGATGTQYF
cdr3_nt: TGTGCCAGCAGCGTAGGAGGCGGGGGGGCCACCGGTACGCAGTATTTT

j_call: TRBJ2-5
v_call: TRBV7-7
clone_size: -
d_call: -
cdr3_aa: CASSTTGETQYF
cdr3_nt: TGTGCCAGCAGCACAACAGGGGAGACCCAGTACTTC

j_call: TRBJ2-1
v_call: TRBV6-1
clone_size: -
d_call: -
cdr3_aa: CASKSQFEQFF
cdr3_nt: TGTGCCAGCAAGAGTCAGTTTGAGCAGTTCTTC

j_call: TRBJ2-5
v_call: TRBV30
clone_size: -
d_call: TRBD2
cdr3_aa: CAWSVRPFLAGGPEETQYF
cdr3_nt: TGTGCCTGGAGTGTAAGGCCCTTCCTAGCGGGGGGGCCGGAAGAGACCCAGTACTTC

j_call: TRBJ2-3
v_call: TRBV14
clone_size: -
d_call: TRBD1
cdr3_aa: CASSPGQVRTDTQYF
cdr3_nt: TGTGCCAGCAGCCCCGGACAGGTCCGCACAGATACGCAGTATTTT

j_call: TRBJ1-5
v_call: TRBV28
clone_size: -
d_call: TRBD1
cdr3_aa: CASSPQTGLGGNQPQHF
cdr3_nt: TGTGCCAGCAGCCCCCAGACAGGGTTGGGCGGCAATCAGCCCCAGCATTTT

j_call: TRBJ2-5
v_call: TRBV2
clone_size: few
d_call: TRBD2
cdr3_aa: CASSEEGGPGTQYF
cdr3_nt: TGTGCCAGCAGTGAAGAGGGAGGGCCAGGGACCCAGTACTTC